The T cell receptor (beta chain) described here comes from a study of T cell clonotyping in hematopoietic cell transplantation. The germline V gene has CDR1 MNHNS and CDR2 SASEGT. This CDR3 comprises 13 residues. Trimming pared 8 bases from V and 5 bases from J, leaving 15 bases between. Overall study findings and caveats: Few recipient clonotypes overlapped donors; over 97% were de novo at given depth.

A remark on this clone: Its antigen is currently unknown.

Here immunoSEQ multiplex PCR was the method, and the copy in TCRdb shows in-frame clones only, minus some. The data contain under 45,000 clones, approximately 95% of them singletons. The time point is: recipient sample about 28 days before transplant, after cytoreduction. The sequence derives from a man in his forties or fifties with chronic myeloid leukemia. Some clones in this sample may be carry-over from other donors' samples. J is TRBJ1-1 and V is TRBV6-1, with a tentative D call TRBD1 (6 bases). Sequenced here: peripheral blood mononuclear cells, sampled before stem cell transplant. For the CDR3, the DNA is TGTGCCAGCCCTTCACAGGGAAAGACTGAAGCTTTCTTT. Translating it yields CASPSQGKTEAFF.